The clone carrying this TCR beta chain was recorded a few times. The antigen remains undetermined. Trimming removed 0 bases from V and 6 bases from J, with 12 bases in between. Per germline, CDR1 LGHDT and CDR2 YNNKEL (reference sequence). CDR3 length: 15 amino acids. The sample comes from a study of molecular identifiers for immune sequencing clone quantification. Findings of the study overall: Spiked Jurkat TCR RNA equivalent to one cell reportedly surfaced among about 1 million naive cells.

Previously described methods with listed TCR primers produced the bulk TCR libraries. TCRdb reprocessed the PCR reads with MiXCR, giving one entry per CDR3 protein. This sample yields 45,000 to 55,000 distinct CDR3 sequences, of which just over 35% are seen a single time; 3% to 4% belongs to the top ten. The sequencing input was naive CD8+ T cells from blood, with Jurkat cell RNA spiked in. Subset denoted: FACS-sorted CD8+CD4-CCR7+CD45RA+ naive T cells. The sequence derives from a human donor in good health. Some libraries in this study had Jurkat cell RNA spiked in. The chain carries TRBV3-1 and TRBJ1-5; D is perhaps TRBD1 (6 bases). CDR3 DNA: TGTGCCAGCAGCCAAGATTGGGGGCGCGGTCAGCCCCAGCATTTT. This codes for CASSQDWGRGQPQHF.